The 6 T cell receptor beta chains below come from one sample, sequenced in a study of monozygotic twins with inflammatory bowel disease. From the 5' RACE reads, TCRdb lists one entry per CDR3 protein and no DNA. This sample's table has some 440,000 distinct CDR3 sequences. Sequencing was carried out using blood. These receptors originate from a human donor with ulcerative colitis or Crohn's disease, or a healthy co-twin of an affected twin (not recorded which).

CDR3 amino acids: CSVASPGLAGEVEQFF. The J gene is TRBJ2-1, the V gene TRBV29-1; without DNA, the TCRdb call of TRBD2 cannot be checked. In germline, CDR1 is SQVTM, CDR2 ANQGSEA. This CDR3 comprises 16 residues.

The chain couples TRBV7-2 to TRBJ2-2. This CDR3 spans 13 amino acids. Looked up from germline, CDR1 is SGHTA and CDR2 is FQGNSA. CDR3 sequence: CASSPMTSGELFF.

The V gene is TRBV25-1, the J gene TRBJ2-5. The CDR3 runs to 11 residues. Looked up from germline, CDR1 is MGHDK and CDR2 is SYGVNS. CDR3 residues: CASAALETQYF.

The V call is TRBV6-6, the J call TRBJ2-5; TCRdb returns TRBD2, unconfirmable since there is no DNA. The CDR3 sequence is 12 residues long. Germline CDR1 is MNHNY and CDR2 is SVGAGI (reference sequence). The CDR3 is CASRSSGETQYF.

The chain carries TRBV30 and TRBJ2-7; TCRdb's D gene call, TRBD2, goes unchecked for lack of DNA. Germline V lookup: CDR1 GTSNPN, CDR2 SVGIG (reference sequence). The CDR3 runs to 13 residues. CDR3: CAWSPGLAGEQYF.

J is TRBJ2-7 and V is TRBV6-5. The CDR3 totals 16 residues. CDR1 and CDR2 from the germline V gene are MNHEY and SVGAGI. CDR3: CASSYSGQAVSYEQYF.